Below, 22 T cell receptor beta chains from the same sample are listed, as sequenced in a study of blood T cell repertoires in COVID-19. TCRdb keeps only in-frame clones here, not all; method: immunoSEQ multiplex PCR. The data contain more than 300,000 clones, 87% of them seen just once; the ten biggest clones take up about 6%. The sample consisted of PBMCs or T cells enriched from blood (not recorded which). These receptors all come from a woman aged 25 to 39 who had recovered from COVID-19.

The CDR3 region is CASSPVGGAVFSEAFF. CDR3 bases: TGTGCCAGCAGCCCAGTGGGAGGGGCCGTGTTTTCTGAAGCTTTCTTT. The rearrangement uses TRBV7-2 and TRBJ1-1; perhaps TRBD1 as D (5 bases). Germline-derived CDR1 and CDR2 are SGHTA and FQGNSA. Trimming removed 5 bases from V and 6 bases from J, with 22 bases in between. The CDR3 has 16 residues. Based on the CDR3 plus reference TRBV7-2 and TRBJ1-1, the full variable domain is GAGVSQSPSNKVTEKGKDVELRCDPISGHTALYWYRQSLGQGLEFLIYFQGNSAPDKSGLPSDRFSAERTGGSVSTLTIQRTQQEDSAVYLCASSPVGGAVFSEAFFGQGTRLTVV.

The chain links TRBV9 to TRBJ2-3; D unresolved. The V gene's germline CDR1 is SGDLS and CDR2 YYNGEE. This CDR3 has 14 amino acids. Trimming removed 0 bases from V and 2 bases from J, with 7 bases in between. The CDR3 is CASSVVAHTDTQYF. The CDR3 DNA is TGTGCCAGCAGCGTAGTGGCCCACACAGATACGCAGTATTTT.

In regard to this clone: Other DNA sequences in this specimen translate into the identical CDR3. The chain links TRBV19 to TRBJ2-5; no clear D gene. The CDR3 totals 12 residues. Germline assignment: CDR1 LNHDA and CDR2 SQIVND (reference sequence). Trimming shortened V by 0 bases and J by 4 bases, and 3 bases separated the two germline ends. The CDR3 loop reads CASSIDGETQYF. CDR3 in DNA: TGTGCCAGTAGTATAGACGGAGAGACCCAGTACTTC.

V and J are TRBV27 and TRBJ1-4; D not resolved. Germline-derived CDR1 and CDR2 are MNHEY and SMNVEV (reference sequence). V was cut by 5 bases and J by 8 bases, with 21 bases left in between. This CDR3 contains 16 residues. CDR3 sequence: CASSEKSPQWREKLFF. DNA of the CDR3: TGTGCCAGCAGTGAAAAAAGTCCCCAATGGAGGGAAAAACTGTTTTTT.

This clone was counted between two and nine times. The chain couples TRBV18 to TRBJ1-4; a weak D match, TRBD1 (6 bases). From germline, CDR1 is KGHSH and CDR2 LQKENI. V dropped 1 base and J dropped 8 bases, with 11 bases sitting between them. CDR3 length equals 14 residues. The CDR3 bases are TGTGCCAGCTCACCACAGGTCAGGGGAGAAAAACTGTTTTTT. Translated: CASSPQVRGEKLFF.

The CDR3 nucleotides are TGTGCCAGCAGTCCCCAAGGAGGGACAGGGGGGCGCAATCAGCCCCAGCATTTT. It codes for CASSPQGGTGGRNQPQHF. This chain connects TRBV6-2 or TRBV6-3 to TRBJ1-5, with 11 bases lining up with TRBD1. J gave up 2 bases and V 5 bases, and 11 bases lay outside the gene matches. Germline assignment: CDR1 MNHEY and CDR2 SVGEGT. There are 18 residues in the CDR3.

J is TRBJ2-7 and V is TRBV7-9; TRBD1 agrees at 8 bases. Germline V CDR1 and CDR2: SEHNR, FQNEAQ (reference sequence). The length of the CDR3 is 13 residues. J gave up 2 bases and V 5 bases, and 2 bases lay outside the gene matches. CDR3 amino acids: CASSDRGPYEQYF. The CDR3 DNA follows: TGTGCCAGCAGCGACAGGGGACCCTACGAGCAGTACTTC.

This rearrangement joins TRBV9 to TRBJ2-5; 10 bases are shared with TRBD2. The CDR3 is 17 amino acids. Germline CDR1 SGDLS, CDR2 YYNGEE. The junction had 8 bases not matched to a gene; V was cut back by 0 bases and J by 3 bases. The CDR3: CASSVDPSGGSKETQYF. The CDR3 DNA sequence: TGTGCCAGCAGCGTAGATCCTAGCGGGGGATCCAAAGAGACCCAGTACTTC. The whole variable domain, remainder taken from reference TRBV9 and TRBJ2-5, is DSGVTQTPKHLITATGQRVTLRCSPRSGDLSVYWYQQSLDQGLQFLIQYYNGEERAKGNILERFSAQQFPDLHSELNLSSLELGDSALYFCASSVDPSGGSKETQYFGPGTRLLVL.

The V gene is TRBV5-6, the J gene TRBJ1-1, with a tentative D call TRBD1 (5 bases). The ends were cut back, 3 bases at V and 4 bases at J, with 13 bases in the middle. This CDR3 spans 14 amino acids. CDR1 is SGHDT and CDR2 is YYEEEE in the germline V gene. For the CDR3, the DNA is TGTGCCAGCAGCTGGGGACCCGGGGGCACTGAAGCTTTCTTT. Its translation: CASSWGPGGTEAFF.

This sequence joins TRBV2 and TRBJ1-1, with D possibly being TRBD1 (6 bases). In germline, CDR1 is SNHLY, CDR2 FYNNEI. This CDR3 contains 15 residues. Trimming stripped 1 base from V and 3 bases from J, with 12 bases between. As DNA, the CDR3 is TGTGCCAGCAGTGAAGTTGGGGGCAGGTACACTGAAGCTTTCTTT. This encodes CASSEVGGRYTEAFF.

The chain joins TRBV28 to TRBJ1-5; TRBD1 matches at 10 bases. The CDR3 is 16 amino acids. Looked up from germline, CDR1 is MDHEN and CDR2 is SYDVKM. Trimming removed 2 bases from V and 4 bases from J; junction bases left unmatched: 5. In DNA, the CDR3 is TGTGCCAGCAGTTTAGGCGTGGGACAGGGGAATCAGCCCCAGCATTTT. Encoded protein: CASSLGVGQGNQPQHF.

The chain is built from TRBV6-4 and TRBJ1-2; TRBD1 matches 8 bases. Germline lookup yields CDR1 MRHNA and CDR2 SNTAGT. The J segment lost 7 bases and the V segment lost 6 bases, leaving 7 bases of the junction unmatched. The CDR3 consists of 13 residues. The CDR3 DNA reads TGTGCCAGCAGCGCTGGACAGGGTGGTGGCTACACCTTC. Protein product: CASSAGQGGGYTF.

The rearrangement uses TRBV5-1 and TRBJ1-2, with TRBD1 matching over 11 bases. With V trimmed by 3 bases and J by 5 bases, 6 bases remained unmatched. This CDR3 has 15 residues. Per the germline V gene, CDR1 is SGHRS and CDR2 is YFSETQ. The CDR3 sequence: CASSSSGQGVYGYTF. The CDR3 nucleotides are TGCGCCAGCAGCTCGTCGGGACAGGGGGTTTATGGCTACACCTTC.

The chain combines TRBV5-6 with TRBJ1-2; 8 bases align to TRBD1. Trimming cost V 4 bases and J 7 bases; bases outside gene matches: 6. This CDR3 spans 13 amino acids. Germline lookup yields CDR1 SGHDT and CDR2 YYEEEE. DNA for the CDR3: TGTGCCAGCAGCCAGGGACAGGCGACTGGCTACACCTTC. This translates into CASSQGQATGYTF.

This clone was seen just once. CDR3 nucleotide sequence: TGTGCCATCAGTAAGGGGGCCGTAAACACTGAAGCTTTCTTT. Encoded protein: CAISKGAVNTEAFF. This chain uses TRBV10-3 with TRBJ1-1, with 7 bases lining up with TRBD1. Per germline, CDR1 ENHRY and CDR2 SYGVKD. This CDR3 is built from 14 residues. V shed 5 bases and J 2 bases; nucleotides not matched to a gene: 5.

This chain connects TRBV7-3 to TRBJ2-3; TRBD2 agrees at 9 bases. Germline values: CDR1 SGHTA, CDR2 FQGTGA. With V trimmed by 8 bases and J by 0 bases, 3 bases remained unmatched. This CDR3 has 14 amino acids. CDR3 bases: TGTGCCAGCTCTAGCGGGACTAGCACAGATACGCAGTATTTT. It is translated as CASSSGTSTDTQYF.

This chain links TRBV5-1 with TRBJ1-4; TRBD1 aligns across 11 bases. There are 16 residues in the CDR3. With 1 base clipped from V and 5 bases from J, the junction kept 4 bases outside the gene matches. Per germline, CDR1 SGHRS and CDR2 YFSETQ. CDR3 in DNA: TGCGCCAGCAGCTTGTTCGGGACAGGGGGGAATGAAAAACTGTTTTTT. Amino acids: CASSLFGTGGNEKLFF. The whole variable domain, filled in from reference TRBV5-1 and TRBJ1-4, reads KAGVTQTPRYLIKTRGQQVTLSCSPISGHRSVSWYQQTPGQGLQFLFEYFSETQRNKGNFPGRFSGRQFSNSRSEMNVSTLELGDSALYLCASSLFGTGGNEKLFFGSGTQLSVL.

The chain is built from TRBV7-9 and TRBJ2-7; TRBD1 aligns across 7 bases. The CDR3 totals 14 residues. Germline lookup yields CDR1 SEHNR and CDR2 FQNEAQ (reference sequence). The V segment lost 6 bases and the J segment 6 bases; nucleotides outside the gene matches: 11. Here the CDR3 reads CASRPTDRSVEQYF. CDR3 DNA: TGTGCCAGCAGACCGACGGACAGGTCGGTCGAGCAGTACTTC.

The V and J genes are TRBV7-2 and TRBJ1-3; no firm D call. The CDR3 has 14 residues. The germline V and J ends were trimmed by 6 bases and 3 bases, with 12 bases remaining between them. Germline CDR1 SGHTA, CDR2 FQGNSA. CDR3 sequence (DNA): TGTGCCAGCAGTCAACGGGATTTTGGAAACACCATATATTTT. It yields the protein CASSQRDFGNTIYF.

V is TRBV13 and J is TRBJ1-1; D perhaps matches TRBD1 (6 bases). The V end lost 5 bases, the J end lost 0 bases, and 13 bases lay between the germline ends. Germline CDR1 reads PRHDT; CDR2 reads FYEKMQ (reference sequence). The CDR3 consists of 15 residues. The CDR3 sequence: CASSAPDSLNTEAFF. The CDR3 DNA is TGTGCCAGCAGCGCACCGGACAGTCTGAACACTGAAGCTTTCTTT.

This clone appeared a single time. The rearrangement joins TRBV12-3 or TRBV12-4 to TRBJ1-1; maybe TRBD1 (6 bases). V shed 10 bases and J shed 0 bases, with 12 bases lying between them. This CDR3 is 13 amino acids long. The CDR3 spells CAIRDRMNTEAFF. CDR3 coding DNA: TGTGCCATTAGAGACAGGATGAACACTGAAGCTTTCTTT.

The chain joins TRBV7-9 to TRBJ1-1, with a weak D call TRBD1 (6 bases). Germline CDR1 is SEHNR and CDR2 is FQNEAQ (reference sequence). V shed 1 base and J shed 8 bases, with 8 bases lying between them. The CDR3 has 12 residues. The CDR3 region has the DNA TGTGCCAGCAGCTTAGAGACAGGCGAAGCTTTCTTT. It translates to CASSLETGEAFF.